This T cell receptor beta chain was found in a study of blood T cell repertoires in COVID-19. The CDR3 is 15 residues long. V shed 5 bases, J shed 1 base, and the junction held 4 bases outside the gene matches. Germline V lookup: CDR1 LNHDA, CDR2 SQIVND (reference sequence). TCRdb's copy holds only in-frame clones and misses some; the assay was immunoSEQ multiplex PCR. The sample consists of about 170,000 clones, approximately 87% of them appearing once. Sequencing was performed on peripheral blood. This TCR was recovered from a man aged 18 to 29 with active or convalescent COVID-19. The rearrangement links TRBV19 to TRBJ2-1; 8 bases match TRBD2. Here the CDR3 DNA reads TGTGCCAGTAGTGTAGCGGGAAGTTCCTACAATGAGCAGTTCTTC. Translation: CASSVAGSSYNEQFF.